This T cell receptor beta chain was sequenced for a study of T-cell memory formation after mild COVID-19. This CDR3 contains 13 residues. The V gene lost 8 bases and the J gene lost 5 bases, with 15 bases spanning the gap. Germline loops: CDR1 LGHDT, CDR2 YNNKEL (reference sequence). This clonotype has a count of ten or more. Antigen: not known. TCRdb re-analysed the 5' RACE reads in MiXCR, keeping a single row per CDR3 protein. The sample lists tens of thousands of distinct CDR3 sequences; 15% to 20% were seen once. Study results and caveats: A balance of CD4 and CD8 characterized clones contracting day 15 to 85, whereas later expanders leaned CD4+.

What was sequenced was PBMCs or a T cell subset sorted from them (not recorded which). The receptor's source is an adult woman who had mild COVID-19 (a few samples of this study predate the infection). Cell type and time point are not known. The rearrangement joins TRBV3-1 to TRBJ2-5, with D tentatively TRBD1 (5 bases). For the CDR3, the DNA is TGTGCCAGCGAACCCGTGGGGCAGGAGACCCAGTACTTC. Translation gives CASEPVGQETQYF.